What follows are 14 T cell receptor beta chains derived from one specimen sequenced in a study of T cell responses to AZD1222 COVID-19 vaccine. The data were produced by immunoSEQ multiplex PCR, yet TCRdb's version contains in-frame clones alone and is incomplete. The table has 120,000 to 150,000 clones, over 75% seen once. The sequences come from peripheral blood, collected on day 0 of AZD1222 vaccination. These receptors were collected from an adult in good health.

The chain joins TRBV6-5 to TRBJ2-7; the match to TRBD2 covers 7 bases. Unmatched junction bases numbered 9, after V lost 6 bases and J lost 4 bases. This CDR3 is built from 14 residues. Germline lookup yields CDR1 MNHEY and CDR2 SVGAGI. The CDR3 is CASRAGLGTYEQYF. The CDR3 DNA reads as TGTGCCAGCAGAGCAGGACTAGGAACGTACGAGCAGTACTTC.

This chain uses TRBV15 with TRBJ1-2; 7 bases line up with TRBD1. V gave up 6 bases and J gave up 4 bases; unmatched junction bases: 11. Looked up from germline, CDR1 is LNHNV and CDR2 is YYDKDF (reference sequence). This CDR3 has 15 amino acids. The CDR3 DNA is TGTGCCACCAGTGCGACAGGGCAACACTTCTATGGCTACACCTTC. It yields the protein CATSATGQHFYGYTF. The whole variable domain, filled in from reference TRBV15 and TRBJ1-2, reads DAMVIQNPRYQVTQFGKPVTLSCSQTLNHNVMYWYQQKSSQAPKLLFHYYDKDFNNEADTPDNFQSRRPNTSFCFLDIRSPGLGDTAMYLCATSATGQHFYGYTFGSGTRLTVV.

The CDR3 nucleotides are TGTGCCAGCAAGAGAAGGCGGCAGAACAATGAGCAGTTCTTC. It encodes CASKRRRQNNEQFF. This chain joins TRBV11-2 and TRBJ2-1; no definite D call. V was shortened by 7 bases and J by 5 bases, with 15 bases between the two germline ends. The CDR3 sequence is 14 residues long. Germline V lookup: CDR1 SGHAT, CDR2 FQNNGV. The full variable domain, its missing parts supplied by reference TRBV11-2 and TRBJ2-1, is EAGVAQSPRYKIIEKRQSVAFWCNPISGHATLYWYQQILGQGPKLLIQFQNNGVVDDSQLPKDRFSAERLKGVDSTLKIQPAKLEDSAVYLCASKRRRQNNEQFFGPGTRLTVL.

The CDR3 region has the DNA TGTGCCAGTAGTCCGACCCCCGGGGCGATCACTGAAGCTTTCTTT. Its protein product is CASSPTPGAITEAFF. V and J are TRBV19 and TRBJ1-1, with D possibly being TRBD1 (5 bases). From germline, CDR1 is LNHDA and CDR2 SQIVND (reference sequence). Trimming cost V 5 bases and J 4 bases, with 17 bases left between them. The CDR3 has 15 amino acids.

This rearrangement joins TRBV5-1 to TRBJ2-7; weak D call: TRBD1 (6 bases). The germline gives CDR1 SGHRS, CDR2 YFSETQ. Trimming cost V 2 bases and J 0 bases, with 12 bases left between them. This CDR3 comprises 15 residues. The DNA for the CDR3 is TGCGCCAGCAGCTTCACAGGGACGAGCTCCTACGAGCAGTACTTC. Translating it yields CASSFTGTSSYEQYF.

The gene calls are TRBV25-1 and TRBJ2-7; no definite D call. CDR3 length: 12 residues. Trimming pared 3 bases from V and 2 bases from J, leaving 5 bases between. Germline values: CDR1 MGHDK, CDR2 SYGVNS. CDR3 residues: CASSDYTYEQYF. DNA for the CDR3: TGTGCCAGCAGTGATTACACCTACGAGCAGTACTTC.

The chain has TRBV29-1 and TRBJ1-1, with D perhaps TRBD1 (5 bases). Trimming took off 4 bases at V and 9 bases at J, with 15 bases between the two ends. This CDR3 region has 12 residues. The germline V gene has CDR1 SQVTM and CDR2 ANQGSEA. Written as DNA, the CDR3 is TGCAGCGTTGGTTTTGGATCAGGGAAAGCTTTCTTT. Translating it yields CSVGFGSGKAFF.

The chain has TRBV19 and TRBJ1-5, with D tentatively TRBD1 (5 bases). This CDR3 region has 14 residues. The germline V gene has CDR1 LNHDA and CDR2 SQIVND (reference sequence). V lost 1 base and J lost 9, with 13 bases in between. The CDR3 DNA follows: TGTGCCAGTAGTATAGTGGGGGAGGGTCGGCCCCAGCATTTT. Protein product: CASSIVGEGRPQHF.

Only one count was recorded for this clone. This rearrangement joins TRBV19 to TRBJ1-2; D possibly corresponds to TRBD1 (5 bases). CDR3 length: 13 amino acids. Germline CDR1 LNHDA, CDR2 SQIVND (reference sequence). The V end was cut by 3 bases, the J end by 6 bases, with 11 bases between. The CDR3 DNA sequence: TGTGCCAGTAGTATCTCCAGGGTGGATGGCTACACCTTC. It encodes CASSISRVDGYTF.

J is TRBJ1-1 and V is TRBV13; D is uncertain. V was shortened by 1 base and J by 1 base, with 10 bases between the two germline ends. Germline CDR1 PRHDT, CDR2 FYEKMQ (reference sequence). There are 15 residues in the CDR3. The CDR3 loop is CASSLEMWENTEAFF. As DNA, the CDR3 is TGTGCCAGCAGCTTAGAGATGTGGGAGAACACTGAAGCTTTCTTT.

The chain combines TRBV7-2 with TRBJ1-3; no reliable D call. The CDR3 is 15 residues long. V dropped 2 bases and J dropped 0 bases, with 8 bases sitting between them. Per germline, CDR1 SGHTA and CDR2 FQGNSA. In DNA form, the CDR3 reads TGTGCCAGCAGCTTAAGCCTTTACTCTGGAAACACCATATATTTT. Amino acid sequence: CASSLSLYSGNTIYF.

V and J are TRBV6-5 and TRBJ1-6; TRBD1 matches at 10 bases. The CDR3 has 15 amino acids. V shed 6 bases and J 9 bases; nucleotides not matched to a gene: 8. In germline, CDR1 is MNHEY, CDR2 SVGAGI. Written as DNA, the CDR3 is TGTGCCAGCAGCCAGACAGGGGGCTCGGGTTCACCCCTCCACTTT. Its translation: CASSQTGGSGSPLHF.

The chain carries TRBV25-1 and TRBJ1-2, with D possibly TRBD1 on 5 matching bases. Germline V gene data show CDR1 as MGHDK and CDR2 as SYGVNS. V was trimmed by 4 bases and J by 4 bases, leaving 10 bases between them. CDR3 length: 13 amino acids. The CDR3, as DNA: TGTGCCAGCAGTGCAGGGACGGTCTATGGCTACACCTTC. Encoded protein: CASSAGTVYGYTF.

V usage is TRBV5-1 and J usage is TRBJ1-5; possibly TRBD1 for D (5 bases). The germline V gene has CDR1 SGHRS and CDR2 YFSETQ. V dropped 0 bases and J dropped 0 bases, with 7 bases sitting between them. CDR3 length equals 15 residues. The CDR3 protein is CASSLGQFSNQPQHF. For the CDR3, the DNA is TGCGCCAGCAGCTTGGGACAGTTTAGCAATCAGCCCCAGCATTTT.